Presented here are 8 T cell receptor beta chains from one specimen sequenced in a study of T-cell reconstitution after alpha-beta-depleted transplantation in children. Unique molecular identifiers were incorporated during preparation of the TCRbeta library. In TCRdb, the PCR reads were re-called with MiXCR into one record per CDR3 protein. The sample has about 610,000 distinct CDR3 sequences, 8% to 11% seen once. The specimen comprised PBMCs from the stem cell graft donor, sampled from the stem cell graft. All receptors derive from a human donor who donated a stem cell graft to a child with acute myeloid leukemia.

This clonotype turned up a few times. This chain uses TRBV28 with TRBJ2-1, with 11 nucleotides matching TRBD2. Germline-derived CDR1 and CDR2 are MDHEN and SYDVKM. This CDR3 has 16 amino acids. After removal of 11 bases from V and 7 bases from J, the junction contained 16 bases not matched to a gene. CDR3 coding DNA: TGTGCCGGCTATAGCGGGAGGGCCCTAGAGCGAAATGAGCAGTTCTTC. This translates into CAGYSGRALERNEQFF.

The chain has TRBV6-5 and TRBJ1-1; D unclear. The CDR3 runs to 17 residues. Germline V lookup: CDR1 MNHEY, CDR2 SVGAGI. Trimming took off 1 base at V and 0 bases at J, with 15 bases between the two ends. For the CDR3, the DNA is TGTGCCAGCAGTTACTGGGGAGGGAGTGCGATGAACACTGAAGCTTTCTTT. The encoded protein is CASSYWGGSAMNTEAFF.

This clonotype has only a few counts. The chain has TRBV5-5 and TRBJ2-2, with D tentatively TRBD2 (6 bases). CDR1 and CDR2 from the germline V gene are SGHKS and YYEKEE (reference sequence). Trimming removed 2 bases from V and 0 bases from J, with 14 bases in between. The CDR3 sequence is 17 residues long. The CDR3, as DNA: TGTGCCAGCAGCTTCGGCTGGGGGAGGCCGAACACCGGGGAGCTGTTTTTT. It codes for CASSFGWGRPNTGELFF.

The CDR3, as DNA: TGCAGTGCTAGAGTTGGGACTAGCCTCACCCCCCTCACAGATACGCAGTATTTT. Encoded protein: CSARVGTSLTPLTDTQYF. The rearrangement links TRBV20-1 to TRBJ2-3; 9 nucleotides line up with TRBD2. The germline gives CDR1 DFQATT, CDR2 SNEGSKA (reference sequence). The CDR3 loop spans 18 amino acids. The ends lost 1 base at V and 2 bases at J; junction bases unmatched: 13.

This clonotype was picked up a small number of times. V gene TRBV25-1 combines with J gene TRBJ1-4; 8 nucleotides line up with TRBD1. There are 16 residues in the CDR3. V lost 1 base, J lost 13 bases, and 14 bases stayed unmatched. Germline CDR1 MGHDK, CDR2 SYGVNS. For the CDR3, the DNA is TGTGCCAGCAGTGAATCCAAGCCCGGGACAGGTAGAATACTGTTTTTT. Residues: CASSESKPGTGRILFF.

This clonotype was recorded at least ten times. The chain links TRBV29-1 to TRBJ2-3; D is perhaps TRBD1 (5 bases). The V gene's germline CDR1 is SQVTM and CDR2 ANQGSEA. The CDR3 totals 18 residues. Between the trimmed V and J ends, which lost 1 base and 3 bases, there was a span of 23 bases. This chain's CDR3 is CSVEGPYPGLRKTDTQYF. The DNA of the CDR3 is TGCAGCGTTGAAGGCCCGTACCCAGGGCTGAGAAAGACAGATACGCAGTATTTT.

The chain is built from TRBV12-3 or TRBV12-4 and TRBJ2-7; D gene unclear. The CDR3 is 13 amino acids. The ends were cut back, 1 base at V and 0 bases at J, with 4 bases in the middle. Written as DNA, the CDR3 is TGTGCCAGCAGTTTAGACTACTCCTACGAGCAGTACTTC. It translates to CASSLDYSYEQYF.

This clonotype has more than one count but fewer than ten. The chain has TRBV7-9 and TRBJ2-5; TRBD2 agrees at 13 bases. With 5 bases clipped from V and 0 bases from J, the junction kept 3 bases outside the gene matches. Looked up from germline, CDR1 is SEHNR and CDR2 is FQNEAQ (reference sequence). The CDR3 spans 16 residues. CDR3 region: CASSGTSGVYQETQYF. Here the CDR3 DNA reads TGTGCCAGCAGCGGGACTAGCGGGGTGTACCAAGAGACCCAGTACTTC. Supplemented by reference TRBV7-9 and TRBJ2-5, the full variable domain reads DTGVSQNPRHKITKRGQNVTFRCDPISEHNRLYWYRQTLGQGPEFLTYFQNEAQLEKSRLLSDRFSAERPKGSFSTLEIQRTEQGDSAMYLCASSGTSGVYQETQYFGPGTRLLVL.